Presented here are 27 T cell receptor beta chains from one specimen sequenced in a study of control samples from healthy donors and cancer patients. The assay was immunoSEQ multiplex PCR, and TCRdb's table has in-frame clones only and misses some. The table records 190,000 or so clones, approximately 92% of them present only once. What was sequenced was blood. These receptors were taken from a man between 18 and 35 years old in good health.

The genes are TRBV15 and TRBJ1-3; D gene ambiguous. The V end lost 5 bases, the J end lost 5 bases, and 4 bases lay between the germline ends. CDR1 LNHNV and CDR2 YYDKDF come from the germline V gene (reference sequence). This CDR3 contains 11 residues. CDR3 protein: CATSERNTIYF. The CDR3 coding sequence is TGTGCCACCAGCGAACGAAACACCATATATTTT.

The chain carries TRBV7-8 and TRBJ1-5; 7 nucleotides line up with TRBD1. The J segment lost 4 bases and the V segment lost 0 bases, leaving 6 bases of the junction unmatched. Germline V gene sequence: CDR1 SGHVS, CDR2 FQNEAQ. This CDR3 has 16 residues. The CDR3, as DNA: TGTGCCAGCAGCTTAGCTGACAGGGTTGGAAATCAGCCCCAGCATTTT. Protein product: CASSLADRVGNQPQHF.

The chain employs TRBV4-1 and TRBJ2-1; D call uncertain. The CDR3 spans 15 residues. Trimming cost V 5 bases and J 0 bases, with 11 bases left between them. Per germline, CDR1 MGHRA and CDR2 YSYEKL. The CDR3 nucleotides are TGCGCCAGCAGCGATCGCCAGAGCTCCTACAATGAGCAGTTCTTC. It specifies CASSDRQSSYNEQFF.

This chain uses TRBV14 with TRBJ2-7, with a possible D match to TRBD2 (5 bases). Germline loops: CDR1 SGHDN, CDR2 FVKESK. The V end was cut by 6 bases, the J end by 2 bases, with 14 bases between. CDR3 size: 14 residues. The CDR3 spells CASSHPGVTYEQYF. The CDR3, as DNA: TGTGCCAGCAGTCATCCCGGGGTAACCTACGAGCAGTACTTC.

V gene TRBV4-1 combines with J gene TRBJ1-1; D not certain. The CDR3 spans 14 residues. Deletions cut 8 bases from V and 1 base from J, with 14 bases between. CDR1 is MGHRA, CDR2 YSYEKL, per germline. The CDR3 sequence: CASVPGPGNTEAFF. CDR3 bases: TGCGCCAGCGTACCGGGCCCAGGGAACACTGAAGCTTTCTTT.

This sequence joins TRBV10-3 and TRBJ2-3; D is possibly TRBD1 or TRBD2 (5 bases each). The CDR3 has 13 residues. Germline V lookup: CDR1 ENHRY, CDR2 SYGVKD. Trimming removed 7 bases from V and 0 bases from J, with 8 bases in between. The CDR3 coding sequence is TGTGCCATCACCGGGACCAGCACAGATACGCAGTATTTT. Its protein product is CAITGTSTDTQYF.

CDR3 sequence reads: CASRDSPLHF. CDR3 DNA: TGTGCCAGCAGGGACTCACCCCTCCACTTT. V gene TRBV6-5 combines with J gene TRBJ1-6; D not resolved. CDR1 is MNHEY and CDR2 is SVGAGI in the germline V gene. The CDR3 loop spans 10 amino acids. V dropped 6 bases and J dropped 10 bases, with 4 bases sitting between them.

J is TRBJ2-5 and V is TRBV7-9; 8 positions agree with TRBD1. This CDR3 has 14 amino acids. The V gene's germline CDR1 is SEHNR and CDR2 FQNEAQ (reference sequence). Trimming at V came to 8 bases and at J to 1 base, leaving 6 bases not matched to a gene. Written as DNA, the CDR3 is TGTGCCAGCGAAGGCGGGACAGGCCAAGAGACCCAGTACTTC. The encoded protein is CASEGGTGQETQYF.

The rearrangement joins TRBV28 to TRBJ1-4; no reliable D call. The CDR3 runs to 15 residues. The V end lost 2 bases, the J end lost 3 bases, and 10 bases lay between the germline ends. Germline V gene data show CDR1 as MDHEN and CDR2 as SYDVKM. CDR3 nucleotide sequence: TGTGCCAGCAGTTTAACACGGGTGTCTAATGAAAAACTGTTTTTT. Protein: CASSLTRVSNEKLFF.

This rearrangement joins TRBV2 to TRBJ2-3; a weak D match, TRBD2 (6 bases). With 1 base removed from V and 5 bases from J, the gap between germline ends came to 16 bases. CDR1 is SNHLY, CDR2 FYNNEI, per germline. The CDR3 extends over 16 amino acids. This CDR3 reads CASSEVPGLTLDTQYF. The CDR3 DNA reads as TGTGCCAGCAGTGAAGTGCCGGGACTGACTCTAGATACGCAGTATTTT. The variable domain in full, completed from reference TRBV2 and TRBJ2-3, reads EPEVTQTPSHQVTQMGQEVILRCVPISNHLYFYWYRQILGQKVEFLVSFYNNEISEKSEIFDDQFSVERPDGSNFTLKIRSTKLEDSAMYFCASSEVPGLTLDTQYFGPGTRLTVL.

The count of this clone is one. V and J are TRBV5-1 and TRBJ2-7, with D possibly TRBD1 on 6 matching bases. The CDR3 spans 13 residues. Germline V lookup: CDR1 SGHRS, CDR2 YFSETQ. Trimming removed 4 bases at V and 3 bases at J, with 11 bases between. This chain's CDR3 is CASSKDRFYEQYF. CDR3 nucleotide sequence: TGCGCCAGCAGCAAGGACAGATTCTACGAGCAGTACTTC.

The rearrangement uses TRBV5-1 and TRBJ2-6; D not resolved. CDR3 length: 17 residues. V lost 2 bases, J lost 4 bases, and 16 bases lay in between. Germline CDR1 is SGHRS and CDR2 is YFSETQ. CDR3 DNA sequence: TGCGCCAGCAGCTTCGGCCGGGCAGTAGGAGGGGCCAACGTCCTGACTTTC. Translated, it gives CASSFGRAVGGANVLTF.

The chain is built from TRBV5-5 and TRBJ2-3; tentatively, D is TRBD1 (6 bases). The CDR3 sequence is 15 residues long. Trimming took 0 bases from V and 4 from J, leaving 12 bases between them. CDR1 is SGHKS and CDR2 is YYEKEE in the germline V gene (reference sequence). This chain's CDR3 is CASSLDRDPPDTQYF. DNA of the CDR3: TGTGCCAGCAGCTTGGACAGGGACCCCCCAGATACGCAGTATTTT.

This clone was seen once. The rearrangement links TRBV5-1 to TRBJ2-5, with D uncertain. The CDR3 is 15 residues long. Trimming cost V 2 bases and J 2 bases, with 13 bases left between them. Per the germline V gene, CDR1 is SGHRS and CDR2 is YFSETQ. CDR3 DNA sequence: TGCGCCAGCAGCTTTCGTTATCAGCAACAAGAGACCCAGTACTTC. Translation: CASSFRYQQQETQYF.

This chain connects TRBV5-1 to TRBJ1-3, with TRBD1 as a possible D gene (5 bases). CDR1 is SGHRS and CDR2 is YFSETQ in the germline V gene. The CDR3 has 15 residues. V lost 4 bases and J 8 bases, leaving 19 bases between the germline ends. CDR3 region: CASSRLEGTSDTIYF. The CDR3 DNA reads as TGCGCCAGCAGCCGTCTCGAGGGGACCTCAGACACCATATATTTT.

Concerning this clone itself: One end of the junction fails to match germline, which may point to a read error. This sequence joins TRBV4-1 and TRBJ1-6, with D unclear. In germline, CDR1 is MGHRA, CDR2 YSYEKL. This CDR3 has 13 amino acids. As DNA, the CDR3 is TGCGCCAGCAGCCCAGGCGGCGACGGCCAAGGACTTTTT. This translates into CASSPGGDGQGLF.

The chain combines TRBV12-3 or TRBV12-4 with TRBJ1-1; TRBD1 is a possible D gene (5 bases). The CDR3 sequence is 12 residues long. With 5 bases removed from V and 11 bases from J, the gap between germline ends came to 15 bases. The CDR3 nucleotides are TGTGCCAGCAGTCCTACAGGAGTGGAGGCTTTCTTT. Translated, it gives CASSPTGVEAFF.

The chain recombines TRBV9 with TRBJ1-3; D gene unclear. Between the trimmed V and J ends, which lost 2 bases and 0 bases, there was a span of 6 bases. Germline lookup yields CDR1 SGDLS and CDR2 YYNGEE. This CDR3 spans 14 amino acids. Here the CDR3 reads CASSVTDSGNTIYF. DNA of the CDR3: TGTGCCAGCAGCGTGACCGACTCTGGAAACACCATATATTTT. The variable domain in full, with the rest retrieved from reference TRBV9 and TRBJ1-3, is DSGVTQTPKHLITATGQRVTLRCSPRSGDLSVYWYQQSLDQGLQFLIQYYNGEERAKGNILERFSAQQFPDLHSELNLSSLELGDSALYFCASSVTDSGNTIYFGEGSWLTVV.

The gene calls are TRBV25-1 and TRBJ2-3; unclear D gene. There are 16 residues in the CDR3. In germline, CDR1 is MGHDK, CDR2 SYGVNS. The V and J ends lost 7 bases and 2 bases respectively, with 19 bases between them. CDR3 nucleotides: TGTGCCAGCATCCCTGATGGCCCGGTTTTCACAGATACGCAGTATTTT. It is translated as CASIPDGPVFTDTQYF.

The chain joins TRBV6-1 to TRBJ2-7; D perhaps matches TRBD2 (6 bases). CDR3 size: 16 residues. Trimming shortened V by 0 bases and J by 5 bases, and 17 bases separated the two germline ends. Per the germline V gene, CDR1 is MNHNS and CDR2 is SASEGT. CDR3 protein: CASSEAFRLAIHEQYF. DNA for the CDR3: TGTGCCAGCAGTGAAGCGTTTCGGCTAGCGATCCACGAGCAGTACTTC.

The J gene is TRBJ2-3, the V gene TRBV19; TRBD1 might be the D (5 bases). Germline CDR1 LNHDA, CDR2 SQIVND (reference sequence). Trimming left V 6 bases short and J 5 bases short, with 18 bases between. The CDR3 is 15 residues long. The CDR3 region has the DNA TGTGCCAGTAGCGCTCAGTGGGGCGTGGGAGATACGCAGTATTTT. Translating it yields CASSAQWGVGDTQYF.

V usage is TRBV6-5 and J usage is TRBJ1-1, with D perhaps matching TRBD1 (5 bases). Per the germline V gene, CDR1 is MNHEY and CDR2 is SVGAGI. V was pared by 6 bases and J by 1 base, with 12 bases between. This CDR3 contains 14 residues. CDR3 loop: CASSRYGANTEAFF. The CDR3 DNA sequence: TGTGCCAGCAGCAGATACGGGGCGAACACTGAAGCTTTCTTT.

This clone is a singleton in its sample. The chain carries TRBV18 and TRBJ1-3; D gene uncertain. CDR1 and CDR2 from the germline V gene are KGHSH and LQKENI. Trimming removed 3 bases at V and 0 bases at J, with 6 bases between. This CDR3 has 14 residues. CDR3 residues: CASSPDLSGNTIYF. DNA of the CDR3: TGTGCCAGCTCACCGGACCTCTCTGGAAACACCATATATTTT.

CDR3 amino acids: CASSEYGVGGNQPQHF. CDR3 bases: TGTGCCAGCAGTGAATACGGGGTAGGGGGCAATCAGCCCCAGCATTTT. The V and J genes are TRBV6-1 and TRBJ1-5; a possible D gene is TRBD1 (5 bases). The CDR3 has 16 residues. V gave up 2 bases and J gave up 2 bases, with 13 bases separating them. Per germline, CDR1 MNHNS and CDR2 SASEGT.

The gene calls are TRBV30 and TRBJ2-3; the D gene is possibly TRBD2 (7 bases). This CDR3 spans 14 amino acids. Trimming stripped 1 base from V and 9 bases from J, with 17 bases between. Germline CDR1 is GTSNPN and CDR2 is SVGIG (reference sequence). The chain's CDR3 is CAWSGAGARTTQYF. In DNA form, the CDR3 reads TGTGCCTGGAGTGGCGCGGGGGCCAGGACAACGCAGTATTTT.

The chain carries TRBV5-1 and TRBJ2-3; maybe TRBD2 (6 bases). The length of the CDR3 is 16 residues. The V gene lost 0 bases and the J gene lost 2 bases, with 13 bases spanning the gap. Germline V lookup: CDR1 SGHRS, CDR2 YFSETQ. The CDR3 reads CASSLGLGSFTDTQYF. The CDR3 coding sequence is TGCGCCAGCAGCTTGGGACTCGGGAGTTTCACAGATACGCAGTATTTT.

The chain carries TRBV15 and TRBJ1-3; D ambiguous. This CDR3 is built from 15 residues. In germline, CDR1 is LNHNV, CDR2 YYDKDF (reference sequence). Trimming took off 0 bases at V and 4 bases at J, with 10 bases between the two ends. CDR3 nucleotide sequence: TGTGCCACCAGCAGAGATGGGGTGGAAGGAAACACCATATATTTT. Amino acid sequence: CATSRDGVEGNTIYF.